The 6 T cell receptor beta chains in this list originate from one sample, sequenced in a study of blood T cell repertoires in COVID-19. Profiled with immunoSEQ multiplex PCR; TCRdb holds only in-frame clones, not every one. The table has approximately 670,000 clones, around 90% seen once. The sequencing sample was made of peripheral blood. The receptors here all came from a woman under 30 with acute or convalescent COVID-19.

This CDR3 is CASSTQGLFTEAFF. DNA of the CDR3: TGTGCCAGCAGTACTCAGGGGCTTTTTACTGAAGCTTTCTTT. V usage is TRBV2 and J usage is TRBJ1-1, with D possibly being TRBD1 (6 bases). The germline V gene encodes CDR1 SNHLY and CDR2 FYNNEI. Trimming took off 5 bases at V and 5 bases at J, with 15 bases between the two ends. CDR3 length: 14 amino acids.

The chain combines TRBV13 with TRBJ1-2, with D uncertain. Germline V CDR1 and CDR2: PRHDT, FYEKMQ (reference sequence). V lost 2 bases and J 8 bases, leaving 15 bases between the germline ends. The CDR3 is 14 residues long. CDR3 sequence reads: CASSLRGSRWGYTF. CDR3 bases: TGTGCCAGCAGCTTAAGAGGTTCGCGATGGGGCTACACCTTC.

This chain uses TRBV6-5 with TRBJ1-3; D not certain. The germline CDR1 and CDR2 sequences are MNHEY and SVGAGI. This CDR3 spans 13 amino acids. Trimming removed 7 bases at V and 3 bases at J, with 10 bases between. The CDR3 nucleotides read TGTGCCAGCATAAGACTGTTTGGAAACACCATATATTTT. Its protein is CASIRLFGNTIYF.

The chain employs TRBV6-2 or TRBV6-3 and TRBJ2-1; TRBD2 matches at 11 bases. J gave up 6 bases and V 6 bases, and 10 bases lay outside the gene matches. The CDR3 extends over 16 amino acids. Per germline, CDR1 MNHEY and CDR2 SVGEGT. The DNA for the CDR3 is TGTGCCAGCAGCCCCCATAGCGGGGGGGCCTCCAATGAGCAGTTCTTC. It specifies CASSPHSGGASNEQFF.

The chain carries TRBV25-1 and TRBJ1-4; 7 positions match TRBD1. This CDR3 is 16 amino acids long. The J segment lost 6 bases and the V segment lost 3 bases, leaving 10 bases of the junction unmatched. Germline V gene sequence: CDR1 MGHDK, CDR2 SYGVNS. CDR3 residues: CASSDLRDSGDEKLFF. CDR3 nucleotide sequence: TGTGCCAGCAGTGACCTTAGGGACAGTGGAGATGAAAAACTGTTTTTT.

The chain couples TRBV9 to TRBJ1-4, with TRBD1 matching over 7 bases. Germline assignment: CDR1 SGDLS and CDR2 YYNGEE. The CDR3 is 14 residues long. With V trimmed by 3 bases and J by 14 bases, 13 bases remained unmatched. This CDR3 is CASSAGTDRGMLFF. DNA for the CDR3: TGTGCCAGCAGCGCCGGGACAGATCGGGGCATGCTGTTTTTT.